Listed below are T cell receptor beta chains from one sample, sequenced in a study of identical twins. TCRdb re-derived calls from the 5' RACE reads in MiXCR, one entry per CDR3 protein. The data hold 520,000 or so distinct CDR3 sequences, with approximately 22% observed a single time. These data are also associated with another study on T cells expressing NK-cell markers.

The material sequenced was CD4+ T cells sorted from blood. The receptor source for this set is a woman aged 18-29 years in good health. The CDR3 runs from the conserved cysteine through the conserved F or W. D genes are given only for firm matches. Where a row states a size, it is once, few, many or the class of an expanded clone; other rows omit it.

j_call | cdr3_length | d_call | clone_size | v_call | cdr3_aa | cdr3_nt
TRBJ1-1 | 16 | NA | NA | TRBV7-9 | CASRPWGGSPNTEAFF | TGTGCCAGCAGACCTTGGGGGGGCTCGCCGAACACTGAAGCTTTCTTT
TRBJ2-5 | 14 | NA | NA | TRBV2 | CASSLQQYQETQYF | TGTGCCAGCAGTCTACAGCAGTACCAAGAGACCCAGTACTTC
TRBJ2-1 | 13 | NA | NA | TRBV5-1 | CASSLSPGNEQFF | TGCGCCAGCAGCTTGTCACCGGGCAATGAGCAGTTCTTC
TRBJ2-6 | 17 | NA | NA | TRBV12-3/TRBV12-4 | CASSYKPFVSGANVLTF | TGTGCCAGCAGTTACAAGCCGTTCGTCTCTGGGGCCAACGTCCTGACTTTC
TRBJ1-1 | 15 | NA | NA | TRBV6-5 | CASSYPPSRSTEAFF | TGTGCCAGCAGTTACCCCCCCTCCCGAAGCACTGAAGCTTTCTTT
TRBJ1-5 | 16 | TRBD1 | NA | TRBV11-1 | CASSAGQGKGNQPQHF | TGTGCCAGCAGCGCGGGACAGGGTAAAGGCAATCAGCCCCAGCATTTT
TRBJ1-1 | 13 | NA | few | TRBV29-1 | CSAWGQENTEAFF | TGCAGCGCCTGGGGGCAGGAAAACACTGAAGCTTTCTTT
TRBJ2-3 | 12 | NA | few | TRBV27 | CASRKQEDTQYF | TGTGCCAGCAGGAAACAGGAGGATACGCAGTATTTT
TRBJ1-2 | 12 | NA | NA | TRBV29-1 | CSISGAGYGYTF | TGCAGCATAAGCGGAGCCGGCTATGGCTACACCTTC
TRBJ2-1 | 16 | TRBD1 | once | TRBV5-1 | CASSGGTGSWDNEQFF | TGCGCCAGCAGCGGGGGGACAGGTAGCTGGGACAATGAGCAGTTCTTC
TRBJ2-1 | 16 | NA | NA | TRBV20-1 | CSAVPPGGSSYNEQFF | TGCAGTGCAGTACCCCCAGGGGGGAGCTCCTACAATGAGCAGTTCTTC
TRBJ1-1 | 13 | NA | NA | TRBV6-1 | CASSVQTNTEAFF | TGTGCCAGCAGTGTTCAAACGAACACTGAAGCTTTCTTT
TRBJ2-7 | 14 | TRBD2 | few | TRBV20-1 | CSARLAGGIYEQYF | TGCAGTGCTAGGCTAGCGGGAGGAATCTACGAGCAGTACTTC
TRBJ1-2 | 12 | NA | few | TRBV20-1 | CSAGGANYGYTF | TGCAGTGCTGGGGGGGCTAACTATGGCTACACCTTC
TRBJ2-7 | 16 | TRBD2 | few | TRBV20-1 | CSARDLGSGRFDEQYF | TGCAGTGCTAGAGATCTCGGTAGCGGGAGGTTCGATGAGCAGTACTTC
TRBJ1-4 | 15 | NA | many | TRBV6-1 | CASRTTGLTNEKLFF | TGTGCCAGCCGCACCACAGGGTTAACTAATGAAAAACTGTTTTTT
TRBJ2-2 | 15 | TRBD1 | NA | TRBV7-8 | CASSILRGNPGELFF | TGTGCCAGCAGCATACTCAGGGGGAATCCCGGGGAGCTGTTTTTT
TRBJ2-3 | 13 | TRBD2 | once | TRBV27 | CARPGTRKMAQYF | TGTGCCCGCCCAGGGACTAGAAAGATGGCGCAGTATTTT
TRBJ1-2 | 16 | TRBD1 | NA | TRBV6-1 | CASSQTGTGSNYGYTF | TGTGCCAGCAGTCAAACCGGGACAGGGTCGAATTATGGCTACACCTTC
TRBJ1-6 | 15 | NA | few | TRBV12-3/TRBV12-4 | CASSFGTPDNSPLHF | TGTGCCAGCAGTTTCGGGACACCGGATAATTCACCCCTCCACTTT
TRBJ2-2 | 13 | NA | NA | TRBV5-1 | CASSFRFTGELFF | TGCGCCAGCAGCTTCCGGTTCACCGGGGAGCTGTTTTTT
TRBJ1-6 | 15 | NA | few | TRBV4-3 | CASSRIGTENSPLHF | TGCGCCAGCAGTCGGATCGGGACGGAGAATTCACCCCTCCACTTT
TRBJ2-3 | 17 | NA | NA | TRBV6-5 | CASSYSPRGGGQDTQYF | TGTGCCAGCAGTTACTCACCTCGGGGAGGGGGCCAAGATACGCAGTATTTT
TRBJ2-5 | 16 | TRBD1 | NA | TRBV3-1 | CASSQPGTGDSETQYF | TGTGCCAGCAGCCAACCCGGGACAGGGGATTCGGAGACCCAGTACTTC
TRBJ1-2 | 12 | TRBD1 | NA | TRBV4-1 | CASSQAGQVCTF | TGCGCCAGCAGCCAAGCAGGACAGGTCTGCACCTTC
TRBJ1-6 | 12 | NA | few | TRBV6-6 | CASNGGGSPLHF | TGTGCCAGCAACGGGGGTGGGTCACCCCTCCACTTT
TRBJ2-3 | 16 | NA | NA | TRBV7-8 | CASSLVGTGSADTQYF | TGTGCCAGCAGCTTAGTTGGGACCGGGAGCGCAGATACGCAGTATTTT
TRBJ2-3 | 17 | TRBD2 | NA | TRBV14 | CASSQDQAGVHWEWQYF | TGTGCCAGCAGCCAAGATCAAGCGGGAGTCCATTGGGAGTGGCAGTATTTT
TRBJ2-3 | 15 | TRBD2 | few | TRBV27 | CASSLTGTRADTQYF | TGTGCCAGCAGTTTAACCGGGACTAGGGCAGATACGCAGTATTTT
TRBJ2-3 | 14 | TRBD2 | once | TRBV20-1 | CSAIAGGSSDTQYF | TGCAGTGCCATAGCGGGAGGCTCCTCGGATACGCAGTATTTT
TRBJ2-2 | 15 | TRBD2 | many | TRBV7-2 | CASRSGTIYTGELFF | TGTGCCAGCAGATCCGGGACTATATACACCGGGGAGCTGTTTTTT
TRBJ2-4 | 15 | TRBD2 | NA | TRBV5-5 | CASSSGTSEKNIQYF | TGTGCCAGCAGCTCGGGGACTAGCGAAAAAAACATTCAGTACTTC
TRBJ2-7 | 14 | NA | NA | TRBV6-1 | CASRNNRDPHEQYF | TGTGCCAGCAGAAATAACAGGGATCCCCACGAGCAGTACTTC
TRBJ2-3 | 15 | TRBD2 | NA | TRBV4-3 | CASSPGLDGTDTQYF | TGCGCCAGCAGCCCTGGACTAGATGGCACAGATACGCAGTATTTT
TRBJ2-7 | 15 | NA | NA | TRBV20-1 | CSASRGPLSSYEQYF | TGCAGTGCTAGCCGCGGACCTTTAAGCTCCTACGAGCAGTACTTC
TRBJ2-7 | 12 | NA | few | TRBV2 | CASRQAIDEQYF | TGTGCCAGCAGGCAGGCCATCGACGAGCAGTACTTC
TRBJ1-4 | 15 | TRBD1 | few | TRBV30 | CAWSAPGGQGVKLFF | TGTGCCTGGAGTGCCCCTGGGGGACAGGGGGTAAAACTGTTTTTT
TRBJ2-7 | 12 | NA | once | TRBV7-8 | CATSRVSYEQYF | TGTGCCACCTCGAGAGTCTCCTACGAGCAGTACTTC
TRBJ2-7 | 12 | NA | few | TRBV6-5 | CASGIQAGEQYF | TGTGCCAGCGGAATACAGGCGGGCGAGCAGTACTTC
TRBJ2-3 | 16 | NA | NA | TRBV7-6 | CASSLGGGTSTDTQYF | TGTGCCAGCAGCTTAGGGGGCGGGACTAGCACAGATACGCAGTATTTT
TRBJ2-7 | 11 | NA | NA | TRBV27 | CASKQSYEQYF | TGTGCCAGCAAGCAGTCCTACGAGCAGTACTTC
TRBJ2-5 | 15 | TRBD2 | NA | TRBV7-2 | CASTQSGTSGETQYF | TGTGCCAGCACCCAGTCCGGGACTAGCGGGGAGACCCAGTACTTC
TRBJ1-4 | 15 | NA | NA | TRBV7-9 | CASSLAPGVDEKLFF | TGTGCCAGCAGCTTAGCGCCAGGGGTGGATGAAAAACTGTTTTTT
TRBJ2-5 | 14 | NA | few | TRBV15 | CATTTGEKLETQYF | TGTGCCACCACCACCGGGGAGAAATTGGAGACCCAGTACTTC
TRBJ1-2 | 13 | NA | few | TRBV12-3/TRBV12-4 | CASRYRPQGGYTF | TGTGCCAGCAGGTACCGGCCCCAGGGAGGCTACACCTTC
TRBJ2-3 | 14 | NA | NA | TRBV9 | CASSLDREGDTQYF | TGTGCCAGCAGCCTCGACAGGGAGGGAGATACGCAGTATTTT
TRBJ2-3 | 17 | TRBD2 | NA | TRBV12-3/TRBV12-4 | CASSLLAGHSSTDTQYF | TGTGCCAGCAGTTTACTAGCGGGCCACTCCTCAACAGATACGCAGTATTTT
TRBJ2-3 | 14 | NA | NA | TRBV11-2 | CASSQTPLGDTQYF | TGTGCCAGCAGCCAGACCCCTCTGGGAGATACGCAGTATTTT
TRBJ2-7 | 14 | TRBD1 | many | TRBV20-1 | CSARDMQGAYEQYF | TGCAGTGCTAGAGATATGCAGGGGGCCTACGAGCAGTACTTC
TRBJ2-2 | 17 | TRBD1 | few | TRBV4-2 | CASSPTGTGGFTGELFF | TGTGCCAGCAGCCCTACAGGGACAGGGGGGTTCACCGGGGAGCTGTTTTTT
TRBJ1-2 | 13 | NA | NA | TRBV20-1 | CSARVAGTYGYTF | TGCAGTGCTAGGGTGGCAGGGACCTACGGCTACACCTTC
TRBJ1-2 | 12 | NA | few | TRBV12-3/TRBV12-4 | CASNNRAGGYTF | TGTGCCAGCAATAACAGGGCAGGCGGCTACACCTTC